This TCR beta chain was observed in a study of control samples from healthy donors and cancer patients. TCRdb's copy holds only in-frame clones and misses some; the assay was immunoSEQ multiplex PCR. The sample carries about 100,000 clones, more than 75% recorded once. Only one count was recorded for this clone. V gave up 5 bases and J gave up 5 bases, with 18 bases separating them. Germline V gene lookup returns CDR1 SGHTA and CDR2 FQGNSA. This CDR3 comprises 15 residues. Sequenced: blood. V gene TRBV7-2 combines with J gene TRBJ2-5; possibly TRBD1 for D (6 bases). The TCR sequence derives from a woman in her 50s in good health. In DNA form, the CDR3 reads TGTGCCAGCAGCACGGGGCCGACAGGTGGGGAGACCCAGTACTTC. Protein product: CASSTGPTGGETQYF.